The clone carrying this TCR beta chain has a count of ten or more. Its antigen remains unidentified. The sample originates from a study of CD8+CD57+ T cells in acquired aplastic anemia. Looking at the study overall: The average for DNA from sorted CD4+ and CD8+ cells was roughly 3 ug. Healthy donors averaged about 10 million reads for CD4+ cells. Whole-study findings and limits: Patients and controls were not found to differ significantly in CD8+ Simpson's diversity. Sharing between patients and controls was observed for roughly 29 CD8+ CDR3 sequences.

For CDR3 and TCR beta VDJ profiling, genomic DNA was the template used. TCRdb itself ran the reads through MiXCR, one entry per CDR3 protein. The sample shows hundreds of thousands of distinct CDR3 sequences, about two thirds of them seen only once. There are 15 residues in the CDR3. V was cut by 4 bases and J by 6 bases, with 18 bases left in between. CDR1 is LGHDT, CDR2 YNNKEL, per germline (reference sequence). This clonotype originated in a human donor in good health, serving as a control. The sample was sorted CD4+, CD8+, or CD8+CD57+ T cells (not recorded which) from PBMCs. This chain uses TRBV3-1 with TRBJ1-1, with D unresolved. The CDR3 spells CASSLLTGGPAEAFF. For the CDR3, the DNA is TGTGCCAGCAGCCTACTAACCGGAGGGCCTGCTGAAGCTTTCTTT.